The rows below give T cell receptor beta chains drawn from one sample of a study of blood T cell repertoires in COVID-19. Sequencing was performed with immunoSEQ multiplex PCR; in TCRdb, only in-frame clones are kept and a portion is missing. This sample carries roughly 220,000 clones, about 80% of them seen once, and the ten largest clones take approximately 16%. Sequenced material: PBMCs or T cells enriched from blood (not recorded which). The receptor set was obtained from a man aged 35 to 55 who had recovered from COVID-19. Both conserved end residues are part of each CDR3. Size is omitted from some rows. Given values are once, few, many or a class for expanded clones.

size	V	length	J	CDR3
NA	TRBV25-1	15	TRBJ1-1	CASSHPLETGGKAFF
NA	TRBV3-1/TRBV3-2	14	TRBJ1-2	CASSPWPPYYGYTF
NA	TRBV19	15	TRBJ1-1	CASSISGTGDTEAFF
few	TRBV18	14	TRBJ1-3	CASSQTREEGTIYF
NA	TRBV6-1	14	TRBJ2-6	CASSESSWANVLTF
NA	TRBV28	16	TRBJ1-2	CASSLLGVGANYGYTF
NA	TRBV11-2	14	TRBJ1-1	CASSFTGSDTEAFF
NA	TRBV5-1	11	TRBJ2-7	CACRREYEQYF
NA	TRBV3-1/TRBV3-2	15	TRBJ2-1	CASSQEAGLAESLFF
NA	TRBV4-3	16	TRBJ2-1	CASSQAFTGIYNEQFF
NA	TRBV12-3/TRBV12-4	12	TRBJ2-7	CASTGDSYEQYF
NA	TRBV7-3	15	TRBJ2-5	CASSRTSGRIETQYF
NA	TRBV6-1	18	TRBJ1-6	CASSASDSSSSYNSPLHF
few	TRBV11-2	13	TRBJ1-1	CASSPERGAEAFF
few	TRBV28	15	TRBJ1-1	CASSSGGEGNTEAFF
NA	TRBV5-4	15	TRBJ2-1	CASSRRVAGGNEQFF
NA	TRBV27	16	TRBJ2-7	CASSAFEGHLTYEQYF
NA	TRBV6-4	14	TRBJ2-2	CATRKRAGAGELFF
few	TRBV10-3	13	TRBJ2-7	CAISGRQDDEQYF
NA	TRBV4-2	19	TRBJ2-3	CASSPVKPDSGGAADTQYF
once	TRBV18	14	TRBJ1-1	CASSLMGLNTEAFF
NA	TRBV5-6	15	TRBJ2-7	CASSFGPGNRGEQYF
NA	TRBV24-1	15	TRBJ2-3	CATSDSSGAGDTQYF
NA	TRBV5-1	17	TRBJ2-1	CASSPGLAGAMYNEQFF
NA	TRBV4-3	15	TRBJ1-4	CASSQEGGLNEKLFF
NA	TRBV7-2	15	TRBJ1-3	CASSLQAPSGNTIYF
many	TRBV2	13	TRBJ1-3	CASAGYTGNTIYF
NA	TRBV7-2	14	TRBJ2-1	CASSSSSGGNEQFF
NA	TRBV3-1/TRBV3-2	18	TRBJ1-2	CASSQEAIMRDRHYGYTF
NA	TRBV4-2	17	TRBJ1-5	CASSQDKIEYSNQPQHF
NA	TRBV27	14	TRBJ2-7	CASSLSLLSYEQYF
NA	TRBV6-2/TRBV6-3	16	TRBJ2-7	CASSYSRTEPSYEQYF
NA	TRBV15	14	TRBJ2-5	CATSYPGVEETQYF
NA	TRBV7-2	16	TRBJ1-1	CASKGAGTTIVTEAFF
once	TRBV3-1/TRBV3-2	13	TRBJ2-7	CASRGDFSYEQYF
NA	TRBV27	14	TRBJ2-7	CASSFSGGGSEQYF
NA	TRBV7-3	14	TRBJ2-2	CASSRLGNTGELFF
NA	TRBV27	17	TRBJ1-6	CASSLPQGAGRNSPLHF
NA	TRBV28	14	TRBJ1-2	CASSFSGYNYGYTF
NA	TRBV5-6	14	TRBJ1-2	CASSRLGQFYGYTF
NA	TRBV3-1/TRBV3-2	15	TRBJ1-2	CASSQVDRVGYGYTF
NA	TRBV7-2	12	TRBJ1-5	CASSPGNQPQHF
NA	TRBV6-5	15	TRBJ2-4	CASTPGGLAKNIQYF
NA	TRBV5-1	16	TRBJ2-5	CASSYRDRGLQETQYF
NA	TRBV7-9	17	TRBJ2-3	CASTLGPLAGDTDTQYF